This TCR beta chain comes out of a study of Ad26.COV2.S vaccination and SARS-CoV-2 variants. The CDR3 covers 14 residues. Trimming took 2 bases from V and 1 from J, leaving 8 bases between them. CDR1 and CDR2 from the germline V gene are MNHNY and SVGAGI (reference sequence). Data came from immunoSEQ multiplex PCR; TCRdb stores just in-frame clones and leaves some out. The repertoire includes approximately 140,000 clones, just over 85% of them detected once, and 4.5% to 6% sits in the top ten. V gene TRBV6-6 combines with J gene TRBJ1-1; a weak D match, TRBD1 (5 bases). This receptor was taken from a human donor who had recovered from COVID-19. The sample in question was peripheral blood, obtained after recovery from COVID-19. The chain's CDR3 is CASSYLGQNTEAFF. The CDR3 DNA sequence: TGTGCCAGCAGTTACCTAGGACAGAACACTGAAGCTTTCTTT.